Presented here are 6 T cell receptor beta chains from one specimen sequenced in a study of tumor-infiltrating lymphocytes in primary liver carcinoma. Starting material for RNA and DNA co-extraction consisted of roughly 17-31 mg of unsorted bulk tissue. A primer matching the constant region was used to make TCR beta cDNA from approximately 0.45 ug of total RNA. Three rounds of nested multiplex PCR with slightly modified ARM-PCR produced TCR beta libraries. Investigators reported that the first two PCR rounds, at 10 to 11 cycles each, used TRBV1-TRBV30 forward primers with a C-beta reverse primer. TCRdb reprocessed the multiplex PCR reads with MiXCR, giving one entry per CDR3 protein. The sample lists more than 20,000 distinct CDR3 sequences, around 76% occurring once. Sequencing input: liver tumor tissue from sampling region 1. Subset noted: tumor region T1, superior pole. These receptors were obtained from a man between 40 and 49 years old with primary liver carcinoma and hepatitis B virus infection.

This rearrangement joins TRBV4-2 to TRBJ1-1, with 8 bases matching TRBD1. Germline values: CDR1 LGHNA, CDR2 YNFKEQ. CDR3 length equals 17 residues. Germline trimming cut 0 bases from V and 8 bases from J; bases unmatched to any gene: 14. The CDR3 loop is CASSQEYGQGIWTEAFF. The DNA of the CDR3 is TGTGCCAGCAGCCAAGAATACGGACAGGGTATTTGGACAGAAGCTTTCTTT.

Note on this clonotype: A read error is possible here, since a much larger clone lies one base away. Given the absence of the conserved phenylalanine or tryptophan at the CDR3 end, a read error is likely. This sequence joins TRBV6-5 and TRBJ1-2; D ambiguous. The CDR3 spans 11 residues. Germline assignment: CDR1 MNHEY and CDR2 SVGAGI. The V end was cut by 8 bases, the J end by 10 bases, with 14 bases between. CDR3 nucleotide sequence: TGTGCCAGCTTGGGTTTAGAAGACTACACCTCC. Its translation is CASLGLEDYTS.

Of note for this clonotype: Germline is not matched at one junction end, which may reflect a read error. The gene calls are TRBV6-5 and TRBJ2-7; 7 bases match TRBD1. This CDR3 region has 16 residues. The germline V gene encodes CDR1 MNHEY and CDR2 SVGAGI. CDR3 region: CASRPGQAVSLYEQYF. CDR3 sequence (DNA): TGTGCCAGCAGGCCCGGACAGGCAGTATCCCTTTACGAGCAATACTTC.

Comment on this clonotype: An end of the junction differs from the germline gene, which may be a read error. The gene calls are TRBV4-3 and TRBJ2-7, with a tentative D call TRBD2 (6 bases). The CDR3 totals 15 residues. CDR1 and CDR2 (germline): LGHNA, YSLEER. The CDR3 nucleotides are TGCGCCAGCAGCCAAAGTCGGGAGACTCCCTACGGGCAGTACTTC. Translation: CASSQSRETPYGQYF.

Only one count was recorded for this clonotype. The conserved final phenylalanine or tryptophan is absent from the CDR3, which likely points to a read error. This sequence joins TRBV5-1 and TRBJ2-3; the D gene is possibly TRBD2 (6 bases). V lost 2 bases and J 2 bases, leaving 15 bases between the germline ends. The CDR3 has 16 amino acids. Germline values: CDR1 SGHRS, CDR2 YFSETQ. CDR3 sequence (DNA): TGCGCCAGCAGCTTAGCAGCGGGTTATAACACAGATACGCAGTATCTT. Protein: CASSLAAGYNTDTQYL.

Concerning this clonotype itself: A read error may explain this, as a much larger clone is one base away. The V gene is TRBV7-3, the J gene TRBJ2-1, with TRBD2 identical over 12 bases. CDR1 is SGHTA and CDR2 is FQGTGA in the germline V gene. The CDR3 covers 18 residues. The CDR3, as DNA: TGTGCCAGCAGCTCCTGGACTAGCGGGACGAGCTCCTACAATGAGCAGTCCTTC. This translates into CASSSWTSGTSSYNEQSF.